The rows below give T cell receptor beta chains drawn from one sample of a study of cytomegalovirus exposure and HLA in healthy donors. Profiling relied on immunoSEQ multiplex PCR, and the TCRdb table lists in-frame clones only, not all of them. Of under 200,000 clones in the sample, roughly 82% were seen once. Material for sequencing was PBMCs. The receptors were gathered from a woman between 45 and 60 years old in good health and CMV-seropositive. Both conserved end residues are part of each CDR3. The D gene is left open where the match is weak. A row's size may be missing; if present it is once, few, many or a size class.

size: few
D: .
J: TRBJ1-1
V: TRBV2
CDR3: CASSATGMVTFF
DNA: TGTGCCAGCAGTGCAACAGGGATGGTAACTTTCTTT

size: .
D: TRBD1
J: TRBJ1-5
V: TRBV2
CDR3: CASNDSGGKPQHF
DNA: TGTGCCAGCAATGATTCAGGGGGCAAGCCCCAGCATTTT

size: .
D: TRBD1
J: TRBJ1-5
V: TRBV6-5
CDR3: CASRLGQGVYQPQHF
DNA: TGTGCCAGCAGACTGGGACAGGGGGTCTATCAGCCCCAGCATTTT

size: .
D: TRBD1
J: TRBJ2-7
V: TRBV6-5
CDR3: CASSWDSTYEQYF
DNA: TGTGCCAGCAGCTGGGACAGCACCTACGAGCAGTACTTC

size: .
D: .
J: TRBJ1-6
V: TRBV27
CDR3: CASSFSGTLNSYNSPLHF
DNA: TGTGCCAGCAGTTTTTCGGGGACACTTAACTCCTATAATTCACCCCTCCACTTT

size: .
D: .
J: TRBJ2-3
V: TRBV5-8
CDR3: CASSFISPGGTDTQYF
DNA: TGTGCCAGCAGCTTCATTTCTCCCGGGGGAACAGATACGCAGTATTTT

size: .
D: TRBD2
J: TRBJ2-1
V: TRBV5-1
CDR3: CASSLVGGSYNEQFF
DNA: TGCGCCAGCAGCTTGGTGGGGGGGTCCTACAATGAGCAGTTCTTC

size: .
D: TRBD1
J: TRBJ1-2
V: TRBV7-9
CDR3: CASSPPGQGYYGYTF
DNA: TGTGCCAGCAGCCCACCCGGACAGGGGTACTATGGCTACACCTTC

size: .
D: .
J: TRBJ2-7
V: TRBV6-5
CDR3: CTSSQGIRSYEQYF
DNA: TGTACCAGCTCCCAGGGAATCCGCTCCTACGAGCAGTACTTC

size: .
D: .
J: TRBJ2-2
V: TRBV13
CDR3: CASSLAEGRDIAGELFF
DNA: TGTGCCAGCAGCTTAGCTGAGGGACGGGACATCGCCGGGGAGCTGTTTTTT